A single sample gave rise to the 22 T cell receptor beta chains below, sequenced in a study of glioma-infiltrating T cells. The iRepertoire nested amplicon-rescue multiplex PCR amplified TCR alpha and beta CDR3s from RNA. TCRdb re-analysed the multiplex PCR reads in MiXCR, keeping a single row per CDR3 protein. The sample yields 300,000 to 450,000 distinct CDR3 sequences, around 38% seen once. Sequencing was done on a sample of glioma tissue, nonneoplastic brain tissue, or PBMCs (not recorded which). The receptors come from a human donor with low-grade glioma or glioblastoma, undergoing nonglioma brain surgery, or in good health (not recorded which).

This clonotype was counted ten times or more. The chain recombines TRBV28 with TRBJ2-1, with 11 bases that match TRBD2. This CDR3 is built from 16 residues. The V gene's germline CDR1 is MDHEN and CDR2 SYDVKM. V shed 6 bases, J shed 0 bases, and the junction held 4 bases outside the gene matches. CDR3 loop: CASRLAGVSSYNEQFF. The DNA for the CDR3 is TGTGCCAGCAGACTAGCGGGAGTGAGCTCCTACAATGAGCAGTTCTTC.

V is TRBV2 and J is TRBJ1-2, with D unclear. Germline values: CDR1 SNHLY, CDR2 FYNNEI. The CDR3 contains 16 residues. V was pared by 7 bases and J by 2 bases, with 20 bases between. The CDR3 protein is CASTSSSNGVNYGYTF. The CDR3 nucleotides are TGTGCCAGCACCTCCTCTTCTAACGGCGTGAACTATGGCTACACCTTC. Filled out from reference TRBV2 and TRBJ1-2, the complete variable domain reads EPEVTQTPSHQVTQMGQEVILRCVPISNHLYFYWYRQILGQKVEFLVSFYNNEISEKSEIFDDQFSVERPDGSNFTLKIRSTKLEDSAMYFCASTSSSNGVNYGYTFGSGTRLTVV.

For this clonotype: It may be a read error: a sequence one base away is much more abundant. V and J are TRBV28 and TRBJ1-6, with TRBD1 as a possible D gene (5 bases). This CDR3 has 12 residues. Germline lookup yields CDR1 MDHEN and CDR2 SYDVKM. V lost 4 bases, J lost 11 bases, and 9 bases lay in between. The CDR3, as DNA: TGTGCCAGCAGTTACGGGGGGGCACCCCTCCACTTT. Its translation: CASSYGGAPLHF. Variable domain in full (rest from reference TRBV28 and TRBJ1-6): DVKVTQSSRYLVKRTGEKVFLECVQDMDHENMFWYRQDPGLGLRLIYFSYDVKMKEKGDIPEGYSVSREKKERFSLILESASTNQTSMYLCASSYGGAPLHFGNGTRLTVT.

The chain is built from TRBV28 and TRBJ1-2; weak D call: TRBD1 (6 bases). Germline V gene sequence: CDR1 MDHEN, CDR2 SYDVKM. The V gene lost 6 bases and the J gene lost 3 bases, with 11 bases spanning the gap. This CDR3 region has 13 residues. CDR3: CASRAGVYYGYTF. The CDR3 DNA sequence: TGTGCCAGCAGGGCAGGGGTTTACTATGGCTACACCTTC.

The CDR3 nucleotides are TGCGCCAGCAGCCAAGAAACTGGGTCCTACAATGAGCAGTTCTTC. It yields the protein CASSQETGSYNEQFF. V usage is TRBV4-1 and J usage is TRBJ2-1; no firm D call. Trimming took 0 bases from V and 1 from J, leaving 7 bases between them. The CDR3 loop spans 15 amino acids. CDR1 MGHRA and CDR2 YSYEKL come from the germline V gene.

V is TRBV5-4 and J is TRBJ2-7, with 9 bases lining up with TRBD1. Trimming cost V 2 bases and J 1 base; bases outside gene matches: 7. The CDR3 loop spans 16 amino acids. CDR1 is SGHNT and CDR2 is YYREEE in the germline V gene (reference sequence). CDR3 amino acids: CASSFVSGTGSYEQYF. CDR3 DNA: TGTGCCAGCAGCTTCGTTTCCGGGACAGGGTCCTACGAGCAGTACTTC. Full variable domain (outside the CDR3, taken from reference TRBV5-4 and TRBJ2-7): ETGVTQSPTHLIKTRGQQVTLRCSSQSGHNTVSWYQQALGQGPQFIFQYYREEENGRGNFPPRFSGLQFPNYSSELNVNALELDDSALYLCASSFVSGTGSYEQYFGPGTRLTVT.

J is TRBJ2-1 and V is TRBV6-5; D gene ambiguous. The germline CDR1 and CDR2 sequences are MNHEY and SVGAGI. This CDR3 is built from 12 residues. The germline V and J ends were trimmed by 6 bases and 10 bases, with 13 bases remaining between them. CDR3 sequence: CASSLVPGEQFF. The CDR3 DNA follows: TGTGCCAGCAGCTTAGTACCCGGGGAGCAGTTCTTC.

A note on this clonotype: The junction shows a germline mismatch at one end, possibly a read error. The chain combines TRBV4-1 with TRBJ2-3, with 9 bases identical to TRBD2. Germline CDR1 reads MGHRA; CDR2 reads YSYEKL. The CDR3 totals 17 residues. The CDR3 spells CASIQEGHAGGLDTQYF. The CDR3 DNA follows: TGCGCCAGCATCCAAGAGGGACACGCGGGAGGGTTGGATACGCAGTATTTT.

A word on this clonotype: A clone one base away is much larger, so this may be a read error. This rearrangement joins TRBV20-1 to TRBJ1-5, with D tentatively TRBD1 (6 bases). The CDR3 is 14 amino acids. The ends were cut back, 7 bases at V and 5 bases at J, with 18 bases in the middle. Germline assignment: CDR1 DFQATT and CDR2 SNEGSKA (reference sequence). In DNA form, the CDR3 reads TGCAGTGACCAAACCCGGGACATCTATCAGCCCCAGCATTTT. This gives the protein CSDQTRDIYQPQHF.

Concerning this clonotype: Sequence at one end of the junction differs from germline and may be a read error. The chain employs TRBV7-8 and TRBJ1-2, with TRBD1 identical over 8 bases. This CDR3 spans 16 amino acids. Germline V gene sequence: CDR1 SGHVS, CDR2 FQNEAQ. CDR3: CACSSFGQGLGGGYTF. CDR3 bases: TGTGCCTGCAGCTCCTTCGGACAGGGACTGGGAGGGGGCTACACCTTC.

This clonotype was found a few times. The genes are TRBV5-4 and TRBJ2-3; D possibly corresponds to TRBD1 (7 bases). Germline loops: CDR1 SGHNT, CDR2 YYREEE (reference sequence). This CDR3 contains 18 residues. V was shortened by 0 bases and J by 2 bases, with 19 bases between the two germline ends. The CDR3 coding sequence is TGTGCCAGCAGCTTGGCCGGGGGCAGGGGGACAGACACAGATACGCAGTATTTT. Residues: CASSLAGGRGTDTDTQYF.

V usage is TRBV28 and J usage is TRBJ2-1; 9 positions agree with TRBD2. This CDR3 is built from 17 residues. V trimming: 7 bases; J trimming: 2 bases; junction bases outside the gene matches: 12. Germline assignment: CDR1 MDHEN and CDR2 SYDVKM. The CDR3 is CASILSDLAGTYNEQFF. Here the CDR3 DNA reads TGTGCCAGCATCCTGTCCGATCTAGCGGGAACCTACAATGAGCAGTTCTTC.

This clonotype was seen a few times. J is TRBJ1-2 and V is TRBV4-1; TRBD1 agrees at 7 bases. Trimming took 0 bases from V and 0 from J; bases not matched to a gene: 4. The length of the CDR3 is 16 residues. Germline CDR1 is MGHRA and CDR2 is YSYEKL. CDR3 bases: TGCGCCAGCAGCCAAGATAGCGGGACAGCTAACTATGGCTACACCTTC. Translation gives CASSQDSGTANYGYTF.

This clonotype was detected a few times. CDR3: CSARGNRRWNTEAFF. CDR3 coding DNA: TGCAGTGCTAGAGGTAACAGGAGGTGGAACACTGAAGCTTTCTTT. The chain combines TRBV20-1 with TRBJ1-1, with a possible D match to TRBD1 (5 bases). Germline CDR1 reads DFQATT; CDR2 reads SNEGSKA (reference sequence). Trimming removed 1 base at V and 1 base at J, with 13 bases between. The CDR3 consists of 15 residues.

This chain joins TRBV4-3 and TRBJ2-7; TRBD1 matches 7 bases. Germline CDR1 and CDR2: LGHNA and YSLEER. The CDR3 runs to 15 residues. Losses at the gene ends were 3 bases for V and 0 bases for J; bases not matched to a gene: 5. The CDR3 DNA sequence: TGCGCCAGCAGCCATCCGGGACAGACCTCCTACGAGCAGTACTTC. It encodes CASSHPGQTSYEQYF.

On this clonotype itself: A much larger clone differs by one base, so this may be a read error. The gene calls are TRBV27 and TRBJ1-5; D not certain. CDR3 size: 18 residues. Germline lookup yields CDR1 MNHEY and CDR2 SMNVEV (reference sequence). CDR3 DNA sequence: TGTGCCAGCAGTTTATCGGGAGTCGACCTATATAGCAATCGGCCCCAGCATTTT. Its translation: CASSLSGVDLYSNRPQHF.

In regard to this clonotype: Just one base apart from a much larger clone, this may be a read error. The chain recombines TRBV20-1 with TRBJ2-5; 10 nucleotides match TRBD2. The V gene end was trimmed by 1 base and the J gene end by 4 bases; junction bases not matched to a gene: 9. This CDR3 has 16 amino acids. Germline values: CDR1 DFQATT, CDR2 SNEGSKA (reference sequence). CDR3 sequence (DNA): TGCAGTGCTAGAGTGTGGATAGCGGGAGGTGTAGAGACCCAGTACTTC. Its protein is CSARVWIAGGVETQYF.

This clonotype was detected only a few times. The chain couples TRBV28 to TRBJ2-5; D is perhaps TRBD1 (6 bases). Per germline, CDR1 MDHEN and CDR2 SYDVKM. The CDR3 runs 13 residues. V lost 6 bases and J lost 5, with 13 bases in between. In DNA, the CDR3 is TGTGCCAGCAGATCCTACAGGGCTGAGACCCAGTACTTC. Amino acid sequence: CASRSYRAETQYF.

This clonotype was observed at least ten times. The chain couples TRBV7-2 to TRBJ1-1; the D is unclear. The CDR3 has 15 residues. V was shortened by 1 base and J by 0 bases, with 9 bases between the two germline ends. Germline V gives CDR1 SGHTA, CDR2 FQGNSA. DNA for the CDR3: TGTGCCAGCAGCTTAGGGCATAAGATGAACACTGAAGCTTTCTTT. Translating gives CASSLGHKMNTEAFF.

Concerning this clonotype itself: An end of the junction does not agree with germline; a read error may underlie this. V and J are TRBV7-6 and TRBJ2-3, with 8 nucleotides matching TRBD1. In germline, CDR1 is SGHVS, CDR2 FNYEAQ. The CDR3 consists of 13 residues. The CDR3: CASSSRQGHLRSF. The CDR3 nucleotides are TGTGCCAGCAGCTCGAGACAGGGGCACTTAAGGAGTTTT.

This clonotype was seen ten or more times. V gene TRBV20-1 combines with J gene TRBJ2-1, with 8 positions matching TRBD2. CDR3 length: 15 amino acids. V lost 0 bases to trimming and J lost 6 bases; unmatched junction nucleotides: 7. From germline, CDR1 is DFQATT and CDR2 SNEGSKA (reference sequence). Here the CDR3 reads CSARDYIREGNEQFF. The CDR3 coding sequence is TGCAGTGCTAGAGATTATATCCGGGAGGGCAATGAGCAGTTCTTC.

This clonotype was recorded a few times. The chain has TRBV2 and TRBJ2-2; unclear D gene. The V gene's germline CDR1 is SNHLY and CDR2 FYNNEI. CDR3 length equals 11 residues. The V end was cut by 8 bases, the J end by 3 bases, with 4 bases between. The CDR3 region has the DNA TGTGCCAGCGCCGACACCGGGGAGCTGTTTTTT. It is translated as CASADTGELFF.